This TCR beta chain was identified during a study of cytomegalovirus exposure and HLA in healthy donors. Study-wide findings and caveats: Confirmation in vitro established that a few CMV-associated chains were specific for CMV antigens.

CDR1 and CDR2 (germline): SGHAT, FQNNGV. The CDR3 totals 14 residues. The V gene end was trimmed by 3 bases and the J gene end by 10 bases; junction bases not matched to a gene: 8. Points on this clone: Its antigen is undetermined.

PCR primers comprised 60 Vbeta and 13 Jbeta primers. The method was immunoSEQ multiplex PCR; TCRdb's version includes in-frame clones alone and lacks a portion of them. Of fewer than 200,000 clones in the sample, around 81% were seen once. The TCR comes from a woman younger than 45 in good health and CMV-seronegative. V usage is TRBV11-2 and J usage is TRBJ1-2; TRBD1 matches 10 bases. The source material was PBMCs. The CDR3 loop is CASSFETGGTNYTF. CDR3 nucleotide sequence: TGTGCCAGCAGCTTTGAGACAGGGGGCACCAACTACACCTTC.